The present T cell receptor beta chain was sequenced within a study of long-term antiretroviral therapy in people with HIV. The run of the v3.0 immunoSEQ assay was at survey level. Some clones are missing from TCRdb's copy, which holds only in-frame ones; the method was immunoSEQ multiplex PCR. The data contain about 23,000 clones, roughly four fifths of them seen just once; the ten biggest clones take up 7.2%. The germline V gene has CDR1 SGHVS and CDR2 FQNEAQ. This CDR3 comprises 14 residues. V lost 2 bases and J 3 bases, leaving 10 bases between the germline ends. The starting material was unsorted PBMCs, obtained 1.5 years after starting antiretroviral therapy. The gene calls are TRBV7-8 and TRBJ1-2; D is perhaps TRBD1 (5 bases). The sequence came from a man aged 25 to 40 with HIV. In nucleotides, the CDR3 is TGTGCCAGCAGCTTAAGACAGAGTTACTATGGCTACACCTTC. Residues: CASSLRQSYYGYTF.